This T cell receptor beta chain originates from a study of T cells after yellow fever vaccination. TCRdb redid the calling of the 5' RACE reads with MiXCR, one entry per CDR3 protein. The sample lists more than 300,000 distinct CDR3 sequences, about 11% occurring once. This clonotype was seen many times. CDR1 is MNHEY, CDR2 SMNVEV, per germline (reference sequence). CDR3 size: 16 residues. V shed 5 bases, J shed 1 base, and the junction held 10 bases outside the gene matches. V and J are TRBV27 and TRBJ2-7; 8 bases align to TRBD2. The sequencing here drew on CD4+ T cells sorted from PBMCs, taken 45 days after the yellow fever booster vaccination. This TCR was recovered from a man aged 18 to 30 who received the YFV17D yellow fever vaccine. The CDR3: CASSPFGGASSYEQYV. CDR3 in DNA: TGTGCCAGCAGTCCGTTCGGGGGGGCCTCGTCCTACGAGCAGTACGTC.